Following are 18 T cell receptor beta chains from one sample sequenced in a study of cytomegalovirus exposure and HLA in healthy donors. The PCR contained 60 Vbeta and 13 Jbeta primers. Sequencing used immunoSEQ multiplex PCR; TCRdb keeps in-frame clones, though not all of them. The clone table shows around 64,000 clones, with the ten largest holding 2.4%. The sequenced material came from PBMCs. These receptors all come from a female donor in good health and CMV-seropositive.

The chain joins TRBV5-1 to TRBJ2-5, with D hard to call. Germline V gives CDR1 SGHRS, CDR2 YFSETQ. Trimming shortened V by 0 bases and J by 2 bases, and 11 bases separated the two germline ends. The CDR3 has 15 amino acids. The CDR3 sequence is CASSLGAGLQETQYF. CDR3 in DNA: TGCGCCAGCAGCTTGGGGGCAGGCCTTCAAGAGACCCAGTACTTC. The entire variable domain, with the rest obtained from reference TRBV5-1 and TRBJ2-5, is as follows: KAGVTQTPRYLIKTRGQQVTLSCSPISGHRSVSWYQQTPGQGLQFLFEYFSETQRNKGNFPGRFSGRQFSNSRSEMNVSTLELGDSALYLCASSLGAGLQETQYFGPGTRLLVL.

The genes are TRBV4-1 and TRBJ2-1; 10 bases match TRBD2. The germline CDR1 and CDR2 sequences are MGHRA and YSYEKL. The CDR3 has 21 residues. V gave up 0 bases and J gave up 1 base; unmatched junction bases: 15. This CDR3 is CASSQEGRPSGRIGSYNEQFF. The CDR3 nucleotides are TGCGCCAGCAGCCAAGAGGGGCGCCCTAGCGGGAGAATTGGGTCCTACAATGAGCAGTTCTTC.

The chain links TRBV4-2 to TRBJ2-3; 9 bases line up with TRBD2. This CDR3 comprises 17 residues. Germline assignment: CDR1 LGHNA and CDR2 YNFKEQ. V gave up 1 base and J gave up 5 bases; unmatched junction bases: 10. The CDR3 loop reads CASSQASASGALDTQYF. The CDR3 nucleotides read TGTGCCAGCAGCCAAGCTTCGGCTAGCGGGGCTCTAGATACGCAGTATTTT.

This rearrangement joins TRBV2 to TRBJ1-2; no clear D gene. Germline V gene lookup returns CDR1 SNHLY and CDR2 FYNNEI. The CDR3 loop spans 14 amino acids. V lost 5 bases, J lost 0 bases, and 10 bases lay in between. CDR3 sequence: CASSIQSANYGYTF. CDR3 nucleotide sequence: TGTGCCAGCAGTATTCAGAGCGCTAACTATGGCTACACCTTC.

The J gene is TRBJ1-6, the V gene TRBV6-5; 8 bases are a match to TRBD1. V shed 5 bases and J 8 bases; nucleotides not matched to a gene: 8. Germline CDR1 and CDR2: MNHEY and SVGAGI. The CDR3 runs to 15 residues. This CDR3 reads CASSTDREGHSPLHF. CDR3 DNA: TGTGCCAGCAGTACGGACAGGGAAGGTCATTCACCCCTCCACTTT.

This chain joins TRBV4-1 and TRBJ1-5; D remains unclear. Germline V gene lookup returns CDR1 MGHRA and CDR2 YSYEKL. The germline V and J ends were trimmed by 4 bases and 7 bases, with 14 bases remaining between them. The CDR3 spans 14 residues. CDR3 sequence reads: CASSLVHSGQPQHF. The CDR3 DNA is TGCGCCAGCAGCCTTGTGCATTCAGGACAGCCCCAGCATTTT.

The chain links TRBV29-1 to TRBJ2-7, with D possibly TRBD1 on 6 matching bases. V lost 4 bases to trimming and J lost 2 bases, with 18 bases between them. Germline values: CDR1 SQVTM, CDR2 ANQGSEA. This CDR3 region has 15 residues. CDR3: CSVGPRQEAPYEQYF. The CDR3 DNA reads TGCAGCGTTGGCCCACGACAGGAGGCTCCCTACGAGCAGTACTTC.

The V gene is TRBV4-3, the J gene TRBJ2-2, with 12 bases that match TRBD2. With 1 base clipped from V and 15 bases from J, the junction kept 9 bases outside the gene matches. The CDR3 is 15 amino acids. The germline V gene encodes CDR1 LGHNA and CDR2 YSLEER. The CDR3 bases are TGCGCCAGCAGCCAAGTCCTAGCGGGGGGGTCATGGATGTTTTTT. Residues: CASSQVLAGGSWMFF.

V usage is TRBV4-1 and J usage is TRBJ2-7; TRBD2 matches 8 bases. The length of the CDR3 is 16 residues. The germline CDR1 and CDR2 sequences are MGHRA and YSYEKL. V shed 1 base and J 3 bases; nucleotides not matched to a gene: 8. The CDR3: CASSQVGSGNYYEQYF. In DNA, the CDR3 is TGCGCCAGCAGCCAAGTGGGTAGCGGGAATTACTACGAGCAGTACTTC.

The CDR3 is CASSEAPQATMGYTF. The CDR3 DNA reads as TGTGCCAGCAGTGAAGCTCCACAGGCAACTATGGGCTACACCTTC. The chain uses TRBV6-1 and TRBJ1-2; D is possibly TRBD1 (5 bases). Trimming removed 0 bases from V and 8 bases from J, with 16 bases in between. Germline V gives CDR1 MNHNS, CDR2 SASEGT. The CDR3 length is 15 residues.

The CDR3 DNA sequence: TGCAGCGCCCTACAGGGGAGTACTGAAGCTTTCTTT. Its protein is CSALQGSTEAFF. The rearrangement joins TRBV29-1 to TRBJ1-1; 7 bases line up with TRBD1. The CDR3 has 12 amino acids. The J segment lost 5 bases and the V segment lost 7 bases, leaving 7 bases of the junction unmatched. Germline V gives CDR1 SQVTM, CDR2 ANQGSEA. Complete variable domain (other parts from reference TRBV29-1 and TRBJ1-1): SAVISQKPSRDICQRGTSLTIQCQVDSQVTMMFWYRQQPGQSLTLIATANQGSEATYESGFVIDKFPISRPNLTFSTLTVSNMSPEDSSIYLCSALQGSTEAFFGQGTRLTVV.

This rearrangement joins TRBV6-5 to TRBJ1-1; D is perhaps TRBD1 (5 bases). V gave up 0 bases and J gave up 3 bases, with 11 bases separating them. CDR1 and CDR2 from the germline V gene are MNHEY and SVGAGI. The CDR3 runs to 15 residues. CDR3 in amino acids: CASSYSARGDTEAFF. The CDR3 DNA is TGTGCCAGCAGTTACTCGGCTCGGGGGGACACTGAAGCTTTCTTT.

The chain uses TRBV7-9 and TRBJ2-2, with 7 bases lining up with TRBD1. CDR1 is SEHNR and CDR2 is FQNEAQ in the germline V gene (reference sequence). J gave up 2 bases and V 4 bases, and 7 bases lay outside the gene matches. CDR3 length: 16 residues. The CDR3 DNA sequence: TGTGCCAGCAGCTCCCTCGACAGGGTAAACACCGGGGAGCTGTTTTTT. Translated, it gives CASSSLDRVNTGELFF.

The chain carries TRBV7-2 and TRBJ1-5, with 7 positions matching TRBD1. CDR3 length: 15 residues. CDR1 SGHTA and CDR2 FQGNSA come from the germline V gene. V dropped 4 bases and J dropped 4; count of bases not matched to a gene: 7. CDR3 residues: CASSSWTGVNQPQHF. CDR3 sequence (DNA): TGTGCCAGCAGCTCCTGGACAGGAGTTAATCAGCCCCAGCATTTT.

The J gene is TRBJ1-2, the V gene TRBV4-2; D call uncertain. The V end was cut by 0 bases, the J end by 7 bases, with 9 bases between. The CDR3 totals 13 residues. Germline lookup yields CDR1 LGHNA and CDR2 YNFKEQ. The CDR3 DNA is TGTGCCAGCAGCCAAGACTCGACGGGTGGCTACACCTTC. Translating it yields CASSQDSTGGYTF.

The genes are TRBV10-3 and TRBJ1-1; D is unclear. V was clipped by 6 bases and J by 5 bases, with 16 bases between them. CDR3 length: 14 residues. The germline V gene has CDR1 ENHRY and CDR2 SYGVKD. The CDR3 sequence: CAISPTLERTEAFF. CDR3 nucleotides: TGTGCCATCAGCCCGACCCTAGAGAGAACTGAAGCTTTCTTT.

The V call is TRBV27, the J call TRBJ2-7; TRBD1 matches 9 bases. Per germline, CDR1 MNHEY and CDR2 SMNVEV (reference sequence). The CDR3 is 14 amino acids. The junction had 3 bases not matched to a gene; V was cut back by 4 bases and J by 2 bases. DNA of the CDR3: TGTGCCAGCAGTTACAGGGGGCCCACCTACGAGCAGTACTTC. Its translation: CASSYRGPTYEQYF.

The chain is built from TRBV30 and TRBJ1-4, with D possibly matching TRBD1 (5 bases). Germline V gene data show CDR1 as GTSNPN and CDR2 as SVGIG (reference sequence). CDR3 length: 13 amino acids. Trimming removed 4 bases from V and 2 bases from J, with 8 bases in between. Here the CDR3 DNA reads TGTGCCTGGACCAGGGATACTAATGAAAAACTGTTTTTT. Translating gives CAWTRDTNEKLFF.